This TCR beta chain originates from a study of T-cell memory formation after mild COVID-19. Study-wide background: TCR clusters were mostly confined to one donor each.

TCRdb reprocessed the 5' RACE reads with MiXCR, giving one entry per CDR3 protein. This table holds roughly 80,000 distinct CDR3 sequences, roughly 25% found once. The study's findings and limits: Several responding clones turned up in pre-infection memory, indicating that cross-reactive memory may have taken part. For contracting clones, CD4+ ones sat mainly in CM and EM, CD8+ in EMRA.

The germline V gene has CDR1 SEHNR and CDR2 FQNEAQ (reference sequence). With 8 bases removed from V and 6 bases from J, the gap between germline ends came to 9 bases. This CDR3 contains 11 residues. Concerning this clonotype: The antigen is undetermined.

V and J are TRBV7-9 and TRBJ2-3; D not resolved. This TCR was recovered from a young man who had mild COVID-19 (a few samples of this study predate the infection). Cell type and time point are not known. The sample consisted of PBMCs or a T cell subset sorted from them (not recorded which). CDR3 bases: TGTGCCAGCGGCCGCAAGGATACGCAGTATTTT. It codes for CASGRKDTQYF.